This T cell receptor beta chain is drawn from a study of blood T cell repertoires in COVID-19. Repertoires were generated with immunoSEQ multiplex PCR, while TCRdb's copy carries only in-frame clones and drops some. The data contain 350,000 or so clones, over 70% of them singletons. Germline CDR1 and CDR2: SGHRS and YFSETQ. The CDR3 is made up of 16 amino acids. V shed 0 bases, J shed 3 bases, and the junction held 6 bases outside the gene matches. The sample comprised peripheral blood. The sequence was collected from a man aged 25 to 45 with active or convalescent COVID-19. This chain connects TRBV5-1 to TRBJ2-3, with TRBD2 matching 8 bases. Here the CDR3 DNA reads TGCGCCAGCAGCTTGGAAGTAGCGGGATATACAGATACGCAGTATTTT. Translating gives CASSLEVAGYTDTQYF.